This TCR beta chain was captured by sequencing in a study of technical replicates of blood from a handful of donors. The repertoire was sequenced with immunoSEQ multiplex PCR; TCRdb's copy has only in-frame clones and lacks some. The data show fewer than 90,000 clones, with just under 95% seen just once and 0.25% held by the top ten. The CDR3 sequence is 15 residues long. V dropped 4 bases and J dropped 5; count of bases not matched to a gene: 6. Germline values: CDR1 MNHEY, CDR2 SVGAGI. Source material: T cells isolated from PBMCs. The chain carries TRBV6-5 and TRBJ2-1; 9 bases are shared with TRBD1. This clonotype was sampled from a human donor in good health. The CDR3 loop reads CASSSRTGANNEQFF. The CDR3 DNA reads as TGTGCCAGCAGTTCCAGGACAGGGGCTAACAATGAGCAGTTCTTC.